What follows are 3 T cell receptor beta chains derived from one specimen sequenced in a study of cytomegalovirus exposure and HLA in healthy donors. Clones were read by immunoSEQ multiplex PCR, and TCRdb kept only the in-frame ones, dropping some. The data contain about 73,000 clones, approximately 95% of them singletons. The sequencing sample was made of PBMCs. Receptors originate from a man younger than 30 in good health and CMV-seronegative.

The chain recombines TRBV5-1 with TRBJ1-1; 8 bases fit TRBD1. V dropped 5 bases and J dropped 5; count of bases not matched to a gene: 8. The CDR3 has 14 amino acids. Germline V gene lookup returns CDR1 SGHRS and CDR2 YFSETQ. The CDR3 is CASSSGGGITEAFF. CDR3 sequence (DNA): TGCGCCAGCAGTTCAGGGGGCGGAATAACTGAAGCTTTCTTT.

The chain combines TRBV4-2 with TRBJ2-5; TRBD2 matches 9 bases. The junction had 5 bases not matched to a gene; V was cut back by 0 bases and J by 3 bases. The CDR3 runs to 16 residues. Germline CDR1 and CDR2: LGHNA and YNFKEQ. The CDR3 nucleotides read TGTGCCAGCAGCCAAGAGGCTAGCGGGGTGGAAGAGACCCAGTACTTC. This gives the protein CASSQEASGVEETQYF.

This chain connects TRBV5-1 to TRBJ1-1, with D maybe TRBD1 (5 bases). V shed 4 bases and J shed 3 bases, with 16 bases lying between them. Germline V gene lookup returns CDR1 SGHRS and CDR2 YFSETQ. The CDR3 loop spans 15 amino acids. Here the CDR3 reads CASSSWSLGDTEAFF. As DNA, the CDR3 is TGCGCCAGCAGCAGTTGGAGTTTAGGGGACACTGAAGCTTTCTTT.